This TCR beta chain was identified in a study of early T cells in non-severe SARS-CoV-2 infection. On the study more broadly: The authors sequenced bulk RNA from unsorted whole blood, leaving chains unpaired. Findings and caveats of the study: A preference for anti-spike CD8 responses marked VDJdb matching, which missed private and CD4 specificities.

This clonotype was detected many times. Antigen unknown. V lost 4 bases to trimming and J lost 0 bases; unmatched junction nucleotides: 6. The CDR3 has 16 amino acids. Per the germline V gene, CDR1 is SGHKS and CDR2 is YYEKEE (reference sequence). TCRdb re-called the 5' RACE reads through MiXCR, storing one row per CDR3 protein. This sample carries just under 65,000 distinct CDR3 sequences, roughly 8.2% of them seen once, and the ten largest clones take roughly an eighth. The V and J genes are TRBV5-5 and TRBJ2-1; 8 nucleotides match TRBD1. The receptor's source is an adult who was a healthcare worker with PCR-confirmed SARS-CoV-2 infection or an uninfected control (not recorded which). This specimen was whole blood, taken at baseline. The CDR3 is CASSPTGESSYNEQFF. CDR3 DNA sequence: TGTGCCAGCAGCCCGACAGGGGAGAGCTCCTACAATGAGCAGTTCTTC.